Listed here are 8 T cell receptor beta chains from one sample, sequenced in a study of cytomegalovirus exposure and HLA in healthy donors. Vbeta (60) and Jbeta (13) primers were used in the PCR. The table came from immunoSEQ multiplex PCR; TCRdb's copy has only in-frame clones and leaves some out. The repertoire includes roughly 120,000 clones, 76% of them detected once, and around 15% sits in the top ten. Sample: PBMCs. The receptors here all came from a man aged 25-45 years in good health and CMV-seropositive.

The chain uses TRBV28 and TRBJ2-7; 8 bases are a match to TRBD1. Germline CDR1 and CDR2: MDHEN and SYDVKM. V shed 3 bases, J shed 4 bases, and the junction held 5 bases outside the gene matches. This CDR3 region has 14 residues. CDR3 amino acids: CASSFRTGWYEQYF. CDR3 in DNA: TGTGCCAGCAGTTTTCGGACAGGGTGGTACGAGCAGTACTTC. Supplemented by reference TRBV28 and TRBJ2-7, the full variable domain reads DVKVTQSSRYLVKRTGEKVFLECVQDMDHENMFWYRQDPGLGLRLIYFSYDVKMKEKGDIPEGYSVSREKKERFSLILESASTNQTSMYLCASSFRTGWYEQYFGPGTRLTVT.

This clone was picked up a small number of times. CDR3 nucleotides: TGTGCCAGCAGTTTACCCGGACAGGGTCAGTACTTC. Encoded protein: CASSLPGQGQYF. This chain joins TRBV28 and TRBJ2-4; 8 bases are a match to TRBD1. The CDR3 extends over 12 amino acids. Germline V gene lookup returns CDR1 MDHEN and CDR2 SYDVKM. J was trimmed by 12 bases and V by 2 bases; bases with no gene match: 3. The variable domain in full, completed from reference TRBV28 and TRBJ2-4, reads DVKVTQSSRYLVKRTGEKVFLECVQDMDHENMFWYRQDPGLGLRLIYFSYDVKMKEKGDIPEGYSVSREKKERFSLILESASTNQTSMYLCASSLPGQGQYFGAGTRLSVL.

This clone was seen only once. The chain's CDR3 is CASKTAGANNEQFF. CDR3 sequence (DNA): TGTGCCAGCAAAACAGCGGGGGCCAACAATGAGCAGTTCTTC. The V call is TRBV2, the J call TRBJ2-1, with 8 bases that match TRBD2. Germline CDR1 and CDR2: SNHLY and FYNNEI. The CDR3 has 14 amino acids. Germline trimming cut 7 bases from V and 5 bases from J; bases unmatched to any gene: 7.

This chain connects TRBV5-1 to TRBJ1-4; TRBD1 agrees at 9 bases. Germline assignment: CDR1 SGHRS and CDR2 YFSETQ. This CDR3 is 15 amino acids long. The ends lost 4 bases at V and 6 bases at J; junction bases unmatched: 7. The CDR3 reads CASSPRDREYEKLFF. The CDR3 DNA reads as TGCGCCAGCAGCCCCCGGGACAGGGAGTATGAAAAACTGTTTTTT.

This sequence joins TRBV19 and TRBJ1-1; 8 nucleotides agree with TRBD1. This CDR3 is built from 15 residues. Trimming took 7 bases from V and 4 from J; bases not matched to a gene: 11. Per the germline V gene, CDR1 is LNHDA and CDR2 is SQIVND (reference sequence). The CDR3 nucleotides are TGTGCCAGTACCCACCTGGACAGGGATAGCACTGAAGCTTTCTTT. This gives the protein CASTHLDRDSTEAFF.

The V gene is TRBV7-9, the J gene TRBJ2-5; 7 positions match TRBD1. Germline CDR1 SEHNR, CDR2 FQNEAQ (reference sequence). CDR3 length: 12 amino acids. Unmatched junction bases numbered 4, after V lost 7 bases and J lost 5 bases. CDR3 residues: CASTRGLETQYF. Written as DNA, the CDR3 is TGTGCCAGCACGAGGGGGCTTGAGACCCAGTACTTC.

The chain carries TRBV28 and TRBJ1-1, with D maybe TRBD1 (6 bases). CDR3 length: 14 amino acids. CDR1 MDHEN and CDR2 SYDVKM come from the germline V gene. V lost 5 bases, J lost 6 bases, and 16 bases lay in between. The CDR3 DNA follows: TGTGCCAGCAGTGGAGCGGGGGCCATGGCTGAAGCTTTCTTT. This encodes CASSGAGAMAEAFF.

This clone was seen a few times. The V gene is TRBV5-1, the J gene TRBJ2-5; 10 positions match TRBD2. Germline values: CDR1 SGHRS, CDR2 YFSETQ. The CDR3 sequence is 15 residues long. The junction had 5 bases not matched to a gene; V was cut back by 4 bases and J by 2 bases. This CDR3 is CASSGGLAVQETQYF. CDR3 nucleotides: TGCGCCAGCAGCGGAGGACTAGCGGTTCAAGAGACCCAGTACTTC.